This T cell receptor (beta chain) was profiled in a study of control samples from healthy donors and cancer patients. The CDR3 totals 16 residues. Per the germline V gene, CDR1 is SGHKS and CDR2 is YYEKEE (reference sequence). Trimming took off 0 bases at V and 1 base at J, with 13 bases between the two ends. Profiled with immunoSEQ multiplex PCR; TCRdb holds only in-frame clones, not every one. This repertoire shows under 85,000 clones, roughly 93% found once; its top ten account for over 1%. Sequenced material: PBMCs. This TCR was recovered from a woman in her forties with lung cancer. The V and J genes are TRBV5-5 and TRBJ2-5; D ambiguous. CDR3 sequence (DNA): TGTGCCAGCAGCTTGGCTGTCGCTTCCGGCCAAGAGACCCAGTACTTC. Translated, it gives CASSLAVASGQETQYF.